A selection of T cell receptor beta chains follows, all from one sample in a study of radiotherapy plus CTLA-4 blockade in lung cancer. TCRdb's copy holds only in-frame clones and misses some; the assay was immunoSEQ multiplex PCR. Altogether some 70,000 clones are present, around 86% being singletons, with the ten largest covering roughly 4%. The material sequenced was peripheral blood, taken from a patient treated with radiotherapy plus ipilimumab. The receptor source for this set is a human donor with non-small cell lung cancer who had a partial response to radiotherapy plus ipilimumab. Each CDR3 is given with its conserved first and last residue. A D gene is named only where the DNA matches it firmly. Clone size appears in some rows only: once, few, many, or a class for an expanded clone.

abundance	v_gene	j_gene	d_gene	CDR3aa	CDR3nt
NA	TRBV6-1	TRBJ2-1	NA	CASRLVEGWSNEQFF	TGTGCCAGCAGACTTGTAGAGGGTTGGTCCAATGAGCAGTTCTTC
few	TRBV5-6	TRBJ1-2	NA	CASSLGTPGRGYYGYTF	TGTGCCAGCAGCTTGGGGACCCCTGGCAGGGGCTATTATGGCTACACCTTC
NA	TRBV15	TRBJ2-7	TRBD2	CATSRDRGGYEQYF	TGTGCCACCAGCAGAGATCGGGGGGGCTACGAGCAGTACTTC
few	TRBV18	TRBJ1-5	TRBD1	CASSPGHQGVSQPQHF	TGTGCCAGCTCACCGGGACATCAGGGGGTCAGTCAGCCCCAGCATTTT
NA	TRBV15	TRBJ2-1	TRBD2	CATSRPGLAGGNEQFF	TGTGCCACCAGCAGACCAGGACTAGCGGGAGGTAATGAGCAGTTCTTC
few	TRBV19	TRBJ2-7	TRBD1	CATQRQGAPYEQYF	TGTGCCACCCAACGACAGGGGGCTCCCTACGAGCAGTACTTC
NA	TRBV18	TRBJ2-3	TRBD1	CASSTGAADTQYF	TGTGCCAGCTCCACAGGGGCGGCAGATACGCAGTATTTT
NA	TRBV2	TRBJ1-5	NA	CASQRDSNQPQHF	TGTGCCAGCCAGCGGGACAGCAATCAGCCCCAGCATTTT
NA	TRBV7-2	TRBJ2-6	NA	CASSLERFYSGANVLTF	TGTGCCAGCAGCTTAGAACGGTTTTACTCTGGGGCCAACGTCCTGACTTTC
NA	TRBV28	TRBJ2-2	NA	CASSVENPGELFF	TGTGCCAGCAGCGTAGAAAACCCCGGGGAGCTGTTTTTT
few	TRBV13	TRBJ2-7	TRBD1	CASSYRDSSYEQYF	TGTGCCAGCAGCTATAGGGACAGCTCCTACGAGCAGTACTTC
NA	TRBV10-3	TRBJ2-5	TRBD1	CATESDRAGGKTQYF	TGTGCCACCGAGTCTGACAGGGCGGGTGGAAAGACCCAGTACTTC
NA	TRBV30	TRBJ1-5	TRBD1	CAWGQGLSPQHF	TGTGCCTGGGGACAGGGATTATCGCCCCAGCATTTT
once	TRBV11-2	TRBJ2-1	NA	CASSPYNEQFF	TGTGCCAGCAGCCCATACAATGAGCAGTTCTTC
NA	TRBV7-9	TRBJ2-3	NA	CASSLVRETQYF	TGTGCCAGCAGCTTAGTGAGGGAGACGCAGTATTTT
NA	TRBV7-6	TRBJ1-1	TRBD1	CASSPNRTGENTEAFF	TGTGCCAGCAGCCCTAACCGGACAGGAGAGAACACTGAAGCTTTCTTT
once	TRBV19	TRBJ1-5	TRBD1	CASRIGQGASQPQHF	TGTGCCAGTAGGATAGGACAGGGGGCATCCCAGCCCCAGCATTTT
NA	TRBV4-2	TRBJ2-3	NA	CASSQAQGLTDTQYF	TGTGCCAGCAGCCAAGCCCAGGGCCTGACAGATACGCAGTATTTT
NA	TRBV5-1	TRBJ1-1	NA	CASSLDVAGEAFF	TGCGCCAGCAGCTTGGACGTCGCCGGTGAAGCTTTCTTT
NA	TRBV6-5	TRBJ1-3	NA	CASSVDRSSGNTIYF	TGTGCCAGCAGTGTAGACAGGTCGTCTGGAAACACCATATATTTT
NA	TRBV29-1	TRBJ1-4	TRBD1	CSVGDSEKLFF	TGCAGCGTGGGGGACAGTGAAAAACTGTTTTTT
NA	TRBV5-1	TRBJ1-1	TRBD1	CASSPQGGSTEAFF	TGCGCCAGCAGCCCACAGGGGGGGAGCACTGAAGCTTTCTTT
NA	TRBV11-2	TRBJ2-1	TRBD2	CASSSLGGAGEQFF	TGTGCCAGCAGCTCGCTCGGGGGGGCGGGAGAGCAGTTCTTC
NA	TRBV4-2	TRBJ2-7	TRBD2	CASSQGTSGAYEQYF	TGTGCCAGCAGCCAAGGGACTAGCGGGGCCTACGAGCAGTACTTC
NA	TRBV27	TRBJ1-1	NA	CASSFKIRQTNTEAFF	TGTGCCAGCAGTTTTAAGATCCGGCAGACTAACACTGAAGCTTTCTTT
NA	TRBV19	TRBJ1-2	NA	CASSNEGGYTF	TGTGCCAGTAGTAATGAGGGCGGCTACACCTTC
NA	TRBV6-5	TRBJ1-1	NA	CASSRQRTAEAFF	TGTGCCAGCAGTCGACAGCGGACAGCTGAAGCTTTCTTT
once	TRBV5-1	TRBJ1-1	NA	CASSPPEEYTEAFF	TGCGCCAGCAGCCCCCCCGAGGAATACACTGAAGCTTTCTTT
NA	TRBV10-3	TRBJ2-7	NA	CAISGGRTGYDEQYF	TGTGCCATCAGTGGGGGCCGAACAGGGTACGACGAGCAGTACTTC
NA	TRBV28	TRBJ2-7	NA	CASSSRQAPGGRSYEQYF	TGTGCCAGCAGTTCCCGACAGGCGCCGGGGGGTCGGTCCTACGAGCAGTACTTC
NA	TRBV19	TRBJ1-2	TRBD1	CASRAQGMSGYTF	TGTGCCAGTAGGGCACAGGGGATGAGCGGCTACACCTTC
few	TRBV6-6	TRBJ1-1	NA	CASSPTGQLNTEAFF	TGTGCCAGCAGTCCAACGGGACAATTGAACACTGAAGCTTTCTTT
NA	TRBV27	TRBJ2-5	NA	CASSSTGETQYF	TGTGCCAGCAGTTCGACGGGAGAGACCCAGTACTTC
once	TRBV19	TRBJ1-5	NA	CASSYPGEPQHF	TGTGCCAGTAGTTACCCGGGGGAGCCCCAGCATTTT
NA	TRBV2	TRBJ2-5	TRBD1	CASIRQGETQYF	TGTGCCAGCATTCGACAGGGGGAGACCCAGTACTTC
once	TRBV11-2	TRBJ2-7	NA	CASSLAPRGYEQYF	TGTGCCAGCAGCTTAGCCCCCCGGGGCTACGAGCAGTACTTC
few	TRBV7-2	TRBJ2-5	NA	CASSLAGGTEETQYF	TGTGCCAGCAGCTTAGCGGGGGGTACGGAAGAGACCCAGTACTTC
NA	TRBV28	TRBJ2-1	NA	CASTLGLARFF	TGTGCCAGCACGCTAGGGCTAGCGCGGTTCTTC
NA	TRBV28	TRBJ2-2	NA	CASLRGGSSTGELFF	TGTGCCAGCCTCAGGGGCGGGAGTTCAACCGGGGAGCTGTTTTTT
NA	TRBV6-5	TRBJ2-3	TRBD2	CASRLSGRLSDTQYF	TGTGCCAGCAGGCTTAGCGGGAGGTTGTCAGATACGCAGTATTTT
NA	TRBV19	TRBJ1-2	TRBD1	CASSAGQDYGYTF	TGTGCCAGTAGTGCCGGACAGGACTATGGCTACACCTTC
NA	TRBV4-1	TRBJ1-4	TRBD1	CASSREGQPNEKLFF	TGCGCCAGCAGCAGAGAGGGACAGCCTAATGAAAAACTGTTTTTT
NA	TRBV9	TRBJ2-3	NA	CASSALIRDTQYF	TGTGCCAGCAGCGCCCTAATAAGAGATACGCAGTATTTT
NA	TRBV19	TRBJ2-7	NA	CASSMGRGGYEQYF	TGTGCCAGTAGTATGGGCAGGGGTGGTTACGAGCAGTACTTC
NA	TRBV27	TRBJ2-7	NA	CASSNEGDEQYF	TGTGCCAGCAGCAACGAAGGGGACGAGCAGTACTTC
NA	TRBV6-4	TRBJ2-3	TRBD1	CASSPGGVIGTDTQYF	TGTGCCAGCAGCCCAGGGGGAGTAATCGGCACAGATACGCAGTATTTT
NA	TRBV2	TRBJ1-2	NA	CASSGEGGNYGYTF	TGTGCCAGCAGTGGGGAGGGAGGTAACTATGGCTACACCTTC
NA	TRBV19	TRBJ2-5	NA	CASSTGQSSQETQYF	TGTGCCAGTAGTACAGGACAGAGCAGCCAAGAGACCCAGTACTTC